The rows below give T cell receptor beta chains drawn from one sample of a study of T cell changes during pregnancy in multiple sclerosis. The data were produced by immunoSEQ multiplex PCR, yet TCRdb's version contains in-frame clones alone and is incomplete. The sample records roughly 50,000 clones, around 91% being singletons. Source: CD8+ T cells from peripheral blood mononuclear cells, taken in the second trimester of pregnancy. Receptor source: a female donor with multiple sclerosis, enrolled in a pregnancy study. CDR3s include the opening cysteine and the closing phenylalanine or tryptophan. The D gene is left open where the match is weak. A row's size may be missing; if present it is once, few, many or a size class.

>once|TRBD1|TRBV6-6|TRBJ1-2
CASRPRQGYGYTF
TGTGCCAGCAGACCCCGACAGGGTTATGGCTACACCTTC
>.|.|TRBV4-1|TRBJ1-5
CASSHDATGGQPQHF
TGCGCCAGCAGCCACGACGCCACCGGGGGGCAGCCCCAGCATTTT
>.|.|TRBV9|TRBJ2-7
CASSVGGRSEQYF
TGTGCCAGCAGCGTAGGAGGGAGATCCGAGCAGTACTTC
>.|.|TRBV7-9|TRBJ2-5
CASSPIQQETQYF
TGTGCCAGCAGCCCCATCCAGCAAGAGACCCAGTACTTC
>.|.|TRBV18|TRBJ1-1
CASRWPQGIPEAFF
TGTGCCAGCCGATGGCCCCAGGGGATCCCTGAAGCTTTCTTT
>.|TRBD2|TRBV27|TRBJ2-5
CASSWTSGAETQYF
TGTGCCAGCAGTTGGACTAGCGGGGCGGAGACCCAGTACTTC
>once|.|TRBV7-9|TRBJ2-5
CASSHLGSQGPLGWTQYF
TGTGCCAGCAGCCACTTAGGGTCTCAGGGGCCCTTAGGATGGACCCAGTACTTC
>.|.|TRBV10-3|TRBJ2-3
CAISEPGWEDTQYF
TGTGCCATCAGTGAACCCGGATGGGAGGATACGCAGTATTTT
>.|.|TRBV5-1|TRBJ2-7
CASSLARDYEQYF
TGCGCCAGCAGCTTGGCCCGGGACTACGAGCAGTACTTC
>.|.|TRBV27|TRBJ1-2
CASSTTGFGYGYTF
TGTGCCAGCAGTACCACAGGGTTTGGCTATGGCTACACCTTC
>.|TRBD1|TRBV10-3|TRBJ2-7
CAISEWTGTGPFHEQYF
TGTGCCATCAGTGAGTGGACCGGGACAGGGCCATTCCACGAGCAGTACTTC
>.|TRBD1|TRBV30|TRBJ2-7
CAWSVGTASYEQYF
TGTGCCTGGAGTGTAGGGACAGCCTCCTACGAGCAGTACTTC
>.|.|TRBV19|TRBJ2-1
CASGAGANEQFF
TGTGCCAGTGGGGCAGGAGCCAATGAGCAGTTCTTC
>once|.|TRBV30|TRBJ2-7
CAWSVHSPLQMGEVFHEQYF
TGTGCCTGGAGTGTACATTCCCCCCTGCAGATGGGGGAGGTCTTCCACGAGCAGTACTTC
>.|TRBD1|TRBV11-2|TRBJ2-2
CASSSSGTGGTGELFF
TGTGCCAGCAGCAGTTCCGGGACAGGGGGGACCGGGGAGCTGTTTTTT
>few|TRBD2|TRBV19|TRBJ2-2
CASSPGLAGVYTGELFF
TGTGCCAGTAGTCCGGGACTAGCGGGAGTATACACCGGGGAGCTGTTTTTT
>once|.|TRBV2|TRBJ2-7
CASSEPGLDYEQYF
TGTGCCAGCAGCGAACCGGGACTCGACTACGAGCAGTACTTC
>.|TRBD2|TRBV13|TRBJ2-7
CASSRTSGTYEQYF
TGTGCCAGCAGCCGGACTAGCGGCACCTACGAGCAGTACTTC
>.|TRBD2|TRBV18|TRBJ2-2
CASTGGTRTGELFF
TGTGCCAGCACCGGGGGGACTCGCACCGGGGAGCTGTTTTTT
>once|.|TRBV28|TRBJ2-7
CASSWDTYEQYF
TGTGCCAGCAGTTGGGACACCTACGAGCAGTACTTC
>.|.|TRBV6-4|TRBJ2-1
CASSERVNNEQFF
TGTGCCAGCAGTGAGAGGGTGAACAATGAGCAGTTCTTC
>.|.|TRBV13|TRBJ1-2
CASSPMLGQGGGYTF
TGTGCCAGCAGCCCAATGCTGGGGCAGGGCGGTGGCTACACCTTC
>.|.|TRBV4-2|TRBJ1-2
CASSQDTLVESRVSGGGYTF
TGTGCCAGCAGCCAAGATACGCTCGTCGAGTCCAGGGTCTCGGGAGGTGGCTACACCTTC